The 23 T cell receptor beta chains below all came from one sample that was sequenced in a study of blood T cell repertoires in COVID-19. TCRdb's copy holds only in-frame clones and misses some; the assay was immunoSEQ multiplex PCR. The table has 250,000 to 300,000 clones, around 87% seen once. The specimen was peripheral blood. The receptors shown here come from a woman aged 40 to 50 who had recovered from COVID-19.

The chain has TRBV19 and TRBJ2-7; 7 nucleotides match TRBD1. CDR3 size: 15 residues. V shed 6 bases and J 0 bases; nucleotides not matched to a gene: 8. Germline CDR1 and CDR2: LNHDA and SQIVND (reference sequence). The DNA for the CDR3 is TGTGCCAGTAGCATTCTCAGGGGGAGCTCCTACGAGCAGTACTTC. Protein product: CASSILRGSSYEQYF.

A single count supports this clone. V gene TRBV25-1 combines with J gene TRBJ1-2, with 8 bases identical to TRBD1. Germline V gene lookup returns CDR1 MGHDK and CDR2 SYGVNS. The CDR3 sequence is 14 residues long. Trimming removed 6 bases from V and 7 bases from J; junction bases left unmatched: 10. The DNA for the CDR3 is TGTGCCAGCAGAGTAGCAGGGGGCCAGGGTGGCTACACCTTC. It is translated as CASRVAGGQGGYTF.

The chain has TRBV19 and TRBJ1-2, with 9 bases matching TRBD1. With V trimmed by 1 base and J by 3 bases, 6 bases remained unmatched. The germline V gene encodes CDR1 LNHDA and CDR2 SQIVND (reference sequence). This CDR3 spans 16 amino acids. The CDR3 coding sequence is TGTGCCAGTAGTATAGTGAGGGACAGGGTTTACTATGGCTACACCTTC. Encoded protein: CASSIVRDRVYYGYTF.

CDR3 sequence reads: CASSEWSDGYTF. In DNA, the CDR3 is TGTGCCAGCAGTGAATGGTCGGATGGCTACACCTTC. V usage is TRBV25-1 and J usage is TRBJ1-2; no reliable D call. Germline values: CDR1 MGHDK, CDR2 SYGVNS. The V end was cut by 1 base, the J end by 6 bases, with 6 bases between. The CDR3 sequence is 12 residues long.

The J gene is TRBJ1-3, the V gene TRBV28, with D tentatively TRBD1 (5 bases). V shed 10 bases and J shed 4 bases, with 23 bases lying between them. The germline CDR1 and CDR2 sequences are MDHEN and SYDVKM. This CDR3 is 16 amino acids long. CDR3 loop: CAITPGGGASGNTIYF. In nucleotides, the CDR3 is TGTGCCATCACCCCCGGGGGGGGTGCTTCCGGAAACACCATATATTTT. Combining the CDR3 with reference TRBV28 and TRBJ1-3 gives the whole variable domain DVKVTQSSRYLVKRTGEKVFLECVQDMDHENMFWYRQDPGLGLRLIYFSYDVKMKEKGDIPEGYSVSREKKERFSLILESASTNQTSMYLCAITPGGGASGNTIYFGEGSWLTVV.

This clone was recorded only once. The CDR3 nucleotides are TGTGCCAGCAGCGTAGAGGAGGGGAGGTACACTGAAGCTTTCTTT. This translates into CASSVEEGRYTEAFF. The chain is built from TRBV9 and TRBJ1-1; perhaps TRBD1 as D (5 bases). CDR3 length: 15 amino acids. Germline V gene lookup returns CDR1 SGDLS and CDR2 YYNGEE. The V gene lost 0 bases and the J gene lost 3 bases, with 12 bases spanning the gap.

V is TRBV27 and J is TRBJ1-2; D gene unclear. Germline V gene sequence: CDR1 MNHEY, CDR2 SMNVEV (reference sequence). The CDR3 has 15 residues. V lost 6 bases, J lost 7 bases, and 21 bases lay in between. In DNA, the CDR3 is TGTGCCAGCAGAGGCGGTACCGGGAAGGCCTCTGGCTACACCTTC. Its translation: CASRGGTGKASGYTF.

The gene calls are TRBV4-1 and TRBJ1-2; no firm D call. The CDR3 is 13 residues long. Germline CDR1 MGHRA, CDR2 YSYEKL. The germline V and J ends were trimmed by 0 bases and 4 bases, with 6 bases remaining between them. In DNA, the CDR3 is TGCGCCAGCAGCCAAGATTCCCGCTATGGCTACACCTTC. Protein sequence: CASSQDSRYGYTF.

The chain joins TRBV5-4 to TRBJ1-2; possible D gene TRBD1, 5 bases. V was pared by 4 bases and J by 4 bases, with 17 bases between. The CDR3 sequence is 15 residues long. The V gene's germline CDR1 is SGHNT and CDR2 YYREEE (reference sequence). CDR3 loop: CASSGGGPETYGYTF. The CDR3 DNA reads TGTGCCAGCAGCGGGGGAGGCCCCGAGACCTATGGCTACACCTTC.

The V and J genes are TRBV29-1 and TRBJ1-1, with D perhaps TRBD1 (6 bases). Germline V gene data show CDR1 as SQVTM and CDR2 as ANQGSEA. Trimming left V 4 bases short and J 4 bases short, with 13 bases between. The CDR3 contains 13 residues. CDR3 amino acids: CSVVEVGGTEAFF. Here the CDR3 DNA reads TGCAGCGTTGTAGAGGTAGGGGGCACTGAAGCTTTCTTT. The complete variable domain, with remaining parts taken from reference TRBV29-1 and TRBJ1-1, reads SAVISQKPSRDICQRGTSLTIQCQVDSQVTMMFWYRQQPGQSLTLIATANQGSEATYESGFVIDKFPISRPNLTFSTLTVSNMSPEDSSIYLCSVVEVGGTEAFFGQGTRLTVV.

This clone appeared once. The chain joins TRBV24-1 to TRBJ2-1; 12 nucleotides agree with TRBD1. Unmatched junction bases numbered 7, after V lost 5 bases and J lost 9 bases. This CDR3 spans 15 amino acids. The germline V gene has CDR1 KGHDR and CDR2 SFDVKD. This chain's CDR3 is CATSGWDRGRFEQFF. The CDR3 coding sequence is TGTGCCACCAGTGGGTGGGACAGGGGGCGCTTTGAGCAGTTCTTC.

The J gene is TRBJ1-2, the V gene TRBV5-8; TRBD1 matches 7 bases. V was clipped by 0 bases and J by 7 bases; unmatched bases: 6. From germline, CDR1 is SGHTS and CDR2 YDEGEE. The CDR3 contains 14 residues. The chain's CDR3 is CASSLEGGLRGYTF. In nucleotides, the CDR3 is TGTGCCAGCAGCTTGGAAGGGGGCCTCCGTGGCTACACCTTC.

This chain uses TRBV10-3 with TRBJ2-7; 15 positions agree with TRBD2. Trimming at V came to 0 bases and at J to 0 bases, leaving 3 bases not matched to a gene. Germline CDR1 and CDR2: ENHRY and SYGVKD. The CDR3 spans 18 residues. CDR3: CAISESGTSGGSSYEQYF. CDR3 DNA sequence: TGTGCCATCAGTGAGTCTGGGACTAGCGGGGGGTCCTCCTACGAGCAGTACTTC.

V usage is TRBV2 and J usage is TRBJ1-4; D remains unclear. Germline loops: CDR1 SNHLY, CDR2 FYNNEI. The CDR3 runs to 12 residues. The V gene lost 4 bases and the J gene lost 10 bases, with 10 bases spanning the gap. CDR3 DNA: TGTGCCAGCAGTGGACAATACGGAAAACTGTTTTTT. As protein: CASSGQYGKLFF.

This clone was picked up a small number of times. The V and J genes are TRBV14 and TRBJ1-1; no clear D. The CDR3 totals 16 residues. V dropped 0 bases and J dropped 5 bases, with 16 bases sitting between them. Germline loops: CDR1 SGHDN, CDR2 FVKESK. The CDR3 DNA reads as TGTGCCAGCAGCCAAGATTCGTTCGGGGAGGTGACTGAAGCTTTCTTT. This gives the protein CASSQDSFGEVTEAFF.

The V gene is TRBV11-2, the J gene TRBJ1-6; D might be TRBD1 (6 bases). Trimming shortened V by 2 bases and J by 0 bases, and 8 bases separated the two germline ends. CDR3 length: 16 residues. Germline V CDR1 and CDR2: SGHAT, FQNNGV. The CDR3 sequence: CASSLRGASYNSPLHF. CDR3 nucleotide sequence: TGTGCCAGCAGCTTACGGGGGGCCTCCTATAATTCACCCCTCCACTTT.

In this sample, this clone turned up once. The chain joins TRBV6-5 to TRBJ2-1; TRBD2 agrees at 8 bases. Germline values: CDR1 MNHEY, CDR2 SVGAGI. V was clipped by 6 bases and J by 2 bases; unmatched bases: 6. This CDR3 region has 15 residues. The CDR3 here is CASRRTSSAYNEQFF. For the CDR3, the DNA is TGTGCCAGCAGGAGGACTAGCTCGGCCTACAATGAGCAGTTCTTC.

This clone was detected only once. As DNA, the CDR3 is TGTGCCAGCAGTGAATGGGGGACTGGCCTCGGGGAGCTGTTTTTT. This gives the protein CASSEWGTGLGELFF. The chain couples TRBV2 to TRBJ2-2, with D perhaps TRBD2 (6 bases). The length of the CDR3 is 15 residues. Germline V CDR1 and CDR2: SNHLY, FYNNEI. The ends were cut back, 2 bases at V and 7 bases at J, with 14 bases in the middle.

The chain has TRBV27 and TRBJ2-7, with TRBD1 matching 7 bases. Germline CDR1 MNHEY, CDR2 SMNVEV (reference sequence). The CDR3 is made up of 12 amino acids. After removal of 10 bases from V and 0 bases from J, the junction contained 3 bases not matched to a gene. CDR3 in amino acids: CAIRDSSYEQYF. The CDR3 nucleotides read TGTGCCATCAGGGACAGCTCCTACGAGCAGTACTTC.

V and J are TRBV7-6 and TRBJ1-5; the D gene is possibly TRBD1 (6 bases). There are 15 residues in the CDR3. Per germline, CDR1 SGHVS and CDR2 FNYEAQ. V lost 3 bases, J lost 4 bases, and 13 bases lay in between. CDR3 sequence (DNA): TGTGCCAGCAGCTTCCGGGACAAGATTAATCAGCCCCAGCATTTT. It yields the protein CASSFRDKINQPQHF.

This chain links TRBV5-1 with TRBJ1-1; D not resolved. Trimming cost V 7 bases and J 0 bases, with 19 bases left between them. In germline, CDR1 is SGHRS, CDR2 YFSETQ. This CDR3 region has 16 residues. The CDR3 region is CASRRGEGMVNTEAFF. CDR3 DNA: TGCGCCAGCCGGCGGGGAGAGGGAATGGTGAACACTGAAGCTTTCTTT. The full variable domain, completed using reference TRBV5-1 and TRBJ1-1, is KAGVTQTPRYLIKTRGQQVTLSCSPISGHRSVSWYQQTPGQGLQFLFEYFSETQRNKGNFPGRFSGRQFSNSRSEMNVSTLELGDSALYLCASRRGEGMVNTEAFFGQGTRLTVV.

The chain joins TRBV9 to TRBJ1-3; TRBD1 matches 7 bases. V shed 4 bases and J 2 bases; nucleotides not matched to a gene: 3. In germline, CDR1 is SGDLS, CDR2 YYNGEE. The CDR3 is 14 amino acids. CDR3 residues: CASSLGQPGNTIYF. The CDR3 coding sequence is TGTGCCAGCAGCTTGGGACAGCCTGGAAACACCATATATTTT.

The chain has TRBV9 and TRBJ1-1; 10 bases agree with TRBD1. The germline V gene encodes CDR1 SGDLS and CDR2 YYNGEE. CDR3 size: 14 residues. V lost 4 bases, J lost 11 bases, and 11 bases stayed unmatched. The CDR3, as DNA: TGTGCCAGCAGCCCATCCGGGACAGGGGAAGGGGCTTTCTTT. Protein sequence: CASSPSGTGEGAFF. Variable domain in full (rest from reference TRBV9 and TRBJ1-1): DSGVTQTPKHLITATGQRVTLRCSPRSGDLSVYWYQQSLDQGLQFLIQYYNGEERAKGNILERFSAQQFPDLHSELNLSSLELGDSALYFCASSPSGTGEGAFFGQGTRLTVV.